This T cell receptor (beta chain) was recorded in a study of cytomegalovirus exposure and HLA in healthy donors. Per germline, CDR1 MGHDK and CDR2 SYGVNS. V gave up 3 bases and J gave up 9 bases; unmatched junction bases: 19. This CDR3 region has 17 residues. The donors were part of the validation cohort, which consisted of more than 90 subjects and was separate from the first cohort of several hundred subjects. TCRdb's table, derived via immunoSEQ multiplex PCR, lists solely in-frame clones and lacks some. In the table there are about 120,000 clones, around 85% of which are singletons. Sequencing was done on a sample of PBMCs. The chain combines TRBV25-1 with TRBJ2-7, with 8 bases matching TRBD2. This TCR derives from a woman in her twenties or thirties in good health and CMV-seronegative. The CDR3 sequence: CASSDNLGLAGGRGQYF. CDR3 DNA sequence: TGTGCCAGCAGTGACAACCTGGGGCTAGCGGGCGGCCGCGGGCAGTACTTC.